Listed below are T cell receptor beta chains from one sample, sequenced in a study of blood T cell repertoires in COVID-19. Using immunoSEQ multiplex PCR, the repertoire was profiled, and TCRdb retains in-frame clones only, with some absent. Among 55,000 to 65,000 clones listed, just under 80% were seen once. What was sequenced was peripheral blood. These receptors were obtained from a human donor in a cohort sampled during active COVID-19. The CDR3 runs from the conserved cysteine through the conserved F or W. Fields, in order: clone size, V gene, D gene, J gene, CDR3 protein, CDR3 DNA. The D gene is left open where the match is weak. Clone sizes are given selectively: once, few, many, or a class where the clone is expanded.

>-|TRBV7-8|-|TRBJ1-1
CASSLKRGSAEAFF
TGTGCCAGCAGCTTAAAGAGGGGGAGCGCTGAAGCTTTCTTT
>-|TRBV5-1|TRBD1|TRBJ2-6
CASSLATGDLSGANVLTF
TGCGCCAGCAGCTTGGCGACAGGGGATCTGTCTGGGGCCAACGTCCTGACTTTC
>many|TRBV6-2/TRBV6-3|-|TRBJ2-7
CASSRPGTREQYF
TGTGCCAGCAGCCGCCCCGGGACTCGTGAGCAGTACTTC
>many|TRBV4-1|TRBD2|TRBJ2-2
CASSQESGRNTGELFF
TGCGCCAGCAGCCAAGAAAGCGGGAGGAACACCGGGGAGCTGTTTTTT
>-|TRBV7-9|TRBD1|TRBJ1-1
CASSDRGDTEAFF
TGTGCCAGCAGCGACAGGGGTGACACTGAAGCTTTCTTT
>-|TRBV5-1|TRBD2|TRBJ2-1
CASSSGGTGTSGPSYNEQFF
TGCGCCAGCAGCTCTGGCGGGACCGGGACTAGCGGTCCTTCCTACAATGAGCAGTTCTTC
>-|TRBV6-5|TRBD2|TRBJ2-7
CASRWGGSYEQYF
TGTGCCAGCAGGTGGGGGGGATCCTACGAGCAGTACTTC
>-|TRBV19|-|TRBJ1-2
CASSTQLQGNYGYTF
TGTGCCAGTAGTACCCAATTACAGGGTAACTATGGCTACACCTTC
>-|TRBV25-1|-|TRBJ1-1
CASSEQGFGTEAFF
TGTGCCAGCAGTGAGCAGGGTTTCGGCACTGAAGCTTTCTTT
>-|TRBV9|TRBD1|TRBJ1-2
CASSRGDRGGYTF
TGTGCCAGCAGTCGAGGGGACAGGGGTGGCTACACCTTC
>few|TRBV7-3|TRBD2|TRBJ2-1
CASSMGLATEQFF
TGTGCCAGCAGCATGGGACTAGCGACTGAGCAGTTCTTC
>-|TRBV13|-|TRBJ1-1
CAILSVAQRGAFF
TGTGCCATACTTTCTGTGGCCCAAAGGGGAGCTTTCTTT
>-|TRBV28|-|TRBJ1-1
CASGPAGLATEAFF
TGTGCCAGCGGCCCCGCAGGGTTGGCCACTGAAGCTTTCTTT
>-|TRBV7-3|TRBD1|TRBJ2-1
CASSPPGQGADEQFF
TGTGCCAGCAGCCCCCCGGGACAGGGGGCAGATGAGCAGTTCTTC
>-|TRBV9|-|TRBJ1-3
CASSVGGMGNTIYF
TGTGCCAGCAGCGTAGGAGGGATGGGAAACACCATATATTTT
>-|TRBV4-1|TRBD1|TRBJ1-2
CASSQGILPGQGPNYGYTF
TGCGCCAGCAGCCAAGGCATATTACCGGGACAGGGCCCCAACTATGGCTACACCTTC
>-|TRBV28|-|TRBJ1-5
CASTYQLNPQHF
TGTGCCAGCACCTACCAACTTAACCCCCAGCATTTT
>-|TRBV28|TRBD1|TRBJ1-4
CASSSLDRATNEKLFF
TGTGCCAGCAGTTCATTAGACAGGGCAACTAATGAAAAACTGTTTTTT
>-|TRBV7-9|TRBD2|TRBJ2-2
CASSLAAVAGVTGELFF
TGTGCCAGCAGCTTAGCGGCGGTAGCGGGTGTCACCGGGGAGCTGTTTTTT
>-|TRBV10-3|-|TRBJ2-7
CAIREGGPQSSYEQYF
TGTGCCATCAGGGAAGGGGGACCTCAAAGCTCCTACGAGCAGTACTTC
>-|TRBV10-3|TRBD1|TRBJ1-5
CATQTGTGGDQPQHF
TGTGCCACGCAGACCGGGACAGGGGGCGATCAGCCCCAGCATTTT
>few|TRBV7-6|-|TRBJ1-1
CASSTAQSNTEAFF
TGTGCCAGCAGCACCGCTCAGTCGAACACTGAAGCTTTCTTT
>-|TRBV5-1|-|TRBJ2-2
CASSLGQRTGELFF
TGCGCCAGCAGCTTGGGGCAGCGCACCGGGGAGCTGTTTTTT
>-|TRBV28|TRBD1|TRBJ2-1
CASSLWGQGANEQFF
TGTGCCAGCAGTTTATGGGGACAGGGGGCCAATGAGCAGTTCTTC
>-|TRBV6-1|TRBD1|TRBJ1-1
CASSETGGPTEAFF
TGTGCCAGCAGTGAGACAGGGGGCCCCACTGAAGCTTTCTTT
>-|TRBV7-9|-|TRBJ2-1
CASSSTSRYNEQFF
TGTGCCAGCAGCTCCACGAGTAGATACAATGAGCAGTTCTTC
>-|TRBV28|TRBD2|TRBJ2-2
CASIEGGHTGELFF
TGTGCCAGCATTGAGGGAGGGCACACCGGGGAGCTGTTTTTT
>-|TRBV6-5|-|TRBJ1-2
CASSPTAARNYGYTF
TGTGCCAGCAGTCCAACTGCTGCTCGTAACTATGGCTACACCTTC
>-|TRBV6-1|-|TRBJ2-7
CASSEPESSLFPAESSYEQYF
TGTGCCAGCAGTGAACCCGAGTCGTCCCTATTTCCTGCTGAAAGCTCCTACGAGCAGTACTTC
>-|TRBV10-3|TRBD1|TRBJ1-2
CAISKTGDYGYTF
TGTGCCATCAGCAAGACAGGGGATTATGGCTACACCTTC